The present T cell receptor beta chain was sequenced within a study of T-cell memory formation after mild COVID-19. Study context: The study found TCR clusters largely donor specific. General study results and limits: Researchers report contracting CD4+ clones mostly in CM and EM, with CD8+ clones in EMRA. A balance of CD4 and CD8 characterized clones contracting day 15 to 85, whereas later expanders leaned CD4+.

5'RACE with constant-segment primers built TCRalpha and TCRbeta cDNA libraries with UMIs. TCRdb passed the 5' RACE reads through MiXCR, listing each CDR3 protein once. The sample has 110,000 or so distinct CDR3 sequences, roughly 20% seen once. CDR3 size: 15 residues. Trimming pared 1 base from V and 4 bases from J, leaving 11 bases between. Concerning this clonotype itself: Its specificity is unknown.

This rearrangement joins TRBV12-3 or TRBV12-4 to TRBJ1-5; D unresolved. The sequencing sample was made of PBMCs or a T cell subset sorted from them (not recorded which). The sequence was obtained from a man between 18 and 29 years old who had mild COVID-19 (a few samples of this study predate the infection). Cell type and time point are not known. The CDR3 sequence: CASSLGAEGNQPQHF. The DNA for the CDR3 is TGTGCCAGCAGTTTAGGGGCCGAGGGAAATCAGCCCCAGCATTTT.